This TCR beta chain was identified in a study of cytomegalovirus exposure and HLA in healthy donors. Amplification used 60 Vbeta primers and 13 Jbeta primers. Sequencing was performed with immunoSEQ multiplex PCR; in TCRdb, only in-frame clones are kept and a portion is missing. The sample has about 150,000 clones; 60% to 80% are singletons. The CDR3 loop spans 15 amino acids. Germline CDR1 is SGHRS and CDR2 is YFSETQ. Trimming removed 6 bases from V and 4 bases from J, with 17 bases in between. The chain links TRBV5-1 to TRBJ2-1, with D unresolved. The TCR comes from a man aged 30 to 45 in good health and CMV-seropositive. Sequencing was done on a sample of PBMCs. This chain's CDR3 is CASNPSEVSYNEQFF. The CDR3 DNA sequence: TGCGCCAGCAACCCCAGCGAAGTGTCATACAATGAGCAGTTCTTC.